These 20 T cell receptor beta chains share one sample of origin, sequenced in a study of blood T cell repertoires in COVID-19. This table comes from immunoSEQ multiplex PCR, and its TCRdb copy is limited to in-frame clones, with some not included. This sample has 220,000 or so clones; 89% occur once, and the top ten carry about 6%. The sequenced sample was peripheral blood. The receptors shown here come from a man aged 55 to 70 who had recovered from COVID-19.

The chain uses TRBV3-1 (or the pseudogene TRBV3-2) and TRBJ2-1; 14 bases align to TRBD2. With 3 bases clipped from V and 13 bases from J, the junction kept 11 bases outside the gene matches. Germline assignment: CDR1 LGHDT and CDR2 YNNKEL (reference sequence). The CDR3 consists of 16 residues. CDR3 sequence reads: CASSHAGTSGSLGQFF. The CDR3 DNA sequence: TGTGCCAGCAGCCATGCCGGGACTAGCGGGAGTTTAGGTCAGTTCTTC.

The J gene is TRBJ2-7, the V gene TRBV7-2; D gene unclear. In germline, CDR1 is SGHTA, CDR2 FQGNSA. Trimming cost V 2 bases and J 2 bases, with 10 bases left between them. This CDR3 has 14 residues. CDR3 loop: CASSLLAATYEQYF. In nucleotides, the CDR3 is TGTGCCAGCAGCTTATTGGCGGCCACCTACGAGCAGTACTTC.

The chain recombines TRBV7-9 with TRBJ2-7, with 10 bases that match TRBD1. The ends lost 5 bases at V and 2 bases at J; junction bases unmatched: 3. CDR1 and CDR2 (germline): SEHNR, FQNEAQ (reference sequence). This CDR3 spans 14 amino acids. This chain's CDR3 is CASSRGTGAYEQYF. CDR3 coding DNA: TGTGCCAGCAGCCGCGGGACAGGGGCCTACGAGCAGTACTTC. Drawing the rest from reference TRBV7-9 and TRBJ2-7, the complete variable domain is DTGVSQNPRHKITKRGQNVTFRCDPISEHNRLYWYRQTLGQGPEFLTYFQNEAQLEKSRLLSDRFSAERPKGSFSTLEIQRTEQGDSAMYLCASSRGTGAYEQYFGPGTRLTVT.

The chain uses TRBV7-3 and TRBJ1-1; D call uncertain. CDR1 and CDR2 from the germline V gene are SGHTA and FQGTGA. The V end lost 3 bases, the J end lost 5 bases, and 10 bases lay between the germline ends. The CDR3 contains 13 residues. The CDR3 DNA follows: TGTGCCAGCAGCTTCATGGAGAGGACTGAAGCTTTCTTT. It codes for CASSFMERTEAFF. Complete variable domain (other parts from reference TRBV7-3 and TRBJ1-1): GAGVSQTPSNKVTEKGKYVELRCDPISGHTALYWYRQSLGQGPEFLIYFQGTGAADDSGLPNDRFFAVRPEGSVSTLKIQRTERGDSAVYLCASSFMERTEAFFGQGTRLTVV.

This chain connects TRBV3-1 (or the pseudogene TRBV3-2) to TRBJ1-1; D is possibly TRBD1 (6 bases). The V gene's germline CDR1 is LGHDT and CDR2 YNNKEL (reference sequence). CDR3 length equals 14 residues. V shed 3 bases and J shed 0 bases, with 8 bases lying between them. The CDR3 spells CASSHTGMNTEAFF. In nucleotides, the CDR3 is TGTGCCAGCAGCCATACAGGGATGAACACTGAAGCTTTCTTT.

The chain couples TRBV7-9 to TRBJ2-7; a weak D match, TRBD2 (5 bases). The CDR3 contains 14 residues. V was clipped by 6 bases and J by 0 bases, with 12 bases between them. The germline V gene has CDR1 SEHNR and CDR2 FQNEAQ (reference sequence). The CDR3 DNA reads TGTGCCAGCAGGTCCCGTGACTACTCCTACGAGCAGTACTTC. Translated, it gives CASRSRDYSYEQYF.

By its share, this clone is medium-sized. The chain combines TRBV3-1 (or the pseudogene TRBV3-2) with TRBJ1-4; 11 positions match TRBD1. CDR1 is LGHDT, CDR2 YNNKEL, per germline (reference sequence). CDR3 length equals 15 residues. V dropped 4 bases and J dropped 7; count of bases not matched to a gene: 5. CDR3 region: CASSLPGQGGEKLFF. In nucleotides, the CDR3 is TGTGCCAGCAGCCTCCCGGGACAGGGGGGTGAAAAACTGTTTTTT.

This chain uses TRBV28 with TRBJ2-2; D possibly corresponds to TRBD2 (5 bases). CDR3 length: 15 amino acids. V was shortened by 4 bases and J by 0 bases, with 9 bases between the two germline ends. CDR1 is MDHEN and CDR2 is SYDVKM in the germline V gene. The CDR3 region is CASSSWTPNTGELFF. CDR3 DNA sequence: TGTGCCAGCAGTTCCTGGACTCCGAACACCGGGGAGCTGTTTTTT.

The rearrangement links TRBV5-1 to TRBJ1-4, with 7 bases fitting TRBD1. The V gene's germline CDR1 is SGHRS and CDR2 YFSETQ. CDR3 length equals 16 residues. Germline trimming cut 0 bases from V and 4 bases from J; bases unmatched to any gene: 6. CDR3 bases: TGCGCCAGCAGCTTGGACTTTGCAGGGGGTAATGAAAAACTGTTTTTT. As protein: CASSLDFAGGNEKLFF.

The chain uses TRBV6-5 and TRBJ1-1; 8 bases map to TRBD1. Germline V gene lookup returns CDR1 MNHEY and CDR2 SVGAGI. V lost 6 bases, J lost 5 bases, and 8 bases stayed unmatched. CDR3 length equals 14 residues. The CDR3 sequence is CASSRLDRVTEAFF. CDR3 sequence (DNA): TGTGCCAGCAGCAGATTGGACAGGGTGACTGAAGCTTTCTTT.

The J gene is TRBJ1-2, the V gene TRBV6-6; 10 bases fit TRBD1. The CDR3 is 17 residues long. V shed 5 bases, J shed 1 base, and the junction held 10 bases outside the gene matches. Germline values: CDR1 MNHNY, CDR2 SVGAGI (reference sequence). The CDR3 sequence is CASSPGQGGNVNYGYTF. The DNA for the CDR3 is TGTGCCAGCAGTCCCGGACAGGGGGGGAACGTTAACTATGGCTACACCTTC.

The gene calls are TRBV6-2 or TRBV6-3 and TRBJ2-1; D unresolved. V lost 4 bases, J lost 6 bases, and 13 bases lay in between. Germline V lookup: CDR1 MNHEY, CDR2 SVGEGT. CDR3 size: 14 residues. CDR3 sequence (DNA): TGTGCCAGCAGTTCTTGGCAGGTTTTCAATGAGCAGTTCTTC. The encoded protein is CASSSWQVFNEQFF.

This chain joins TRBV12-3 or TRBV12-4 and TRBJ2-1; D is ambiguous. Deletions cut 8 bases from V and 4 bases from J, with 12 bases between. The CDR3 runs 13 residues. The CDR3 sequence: CASSVLIYNEQFF. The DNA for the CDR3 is TGTGCCAGCTCGGTGCTGATTTACAATGAGCAGTTCTTC.

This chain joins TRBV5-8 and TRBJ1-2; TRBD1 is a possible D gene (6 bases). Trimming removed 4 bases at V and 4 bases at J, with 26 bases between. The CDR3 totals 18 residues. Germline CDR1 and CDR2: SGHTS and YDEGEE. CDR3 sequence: CASSPNSGGATRPYGYTF. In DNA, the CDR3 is TGTGCCAGCAGCCCCAATTCCGGGGGGGCAACCCGTCCCTATGGCTACACCTTC.

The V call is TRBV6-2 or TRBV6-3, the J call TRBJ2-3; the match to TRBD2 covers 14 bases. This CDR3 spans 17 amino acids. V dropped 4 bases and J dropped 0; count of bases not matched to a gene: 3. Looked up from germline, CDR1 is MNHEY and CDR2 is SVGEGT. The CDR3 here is CASSSGTSGGSTDTQYF. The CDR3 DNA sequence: TGTGCCAGCAGTTCCGGGACTAGCGGGGGTAGCACAGATACGCAGTATTTT.

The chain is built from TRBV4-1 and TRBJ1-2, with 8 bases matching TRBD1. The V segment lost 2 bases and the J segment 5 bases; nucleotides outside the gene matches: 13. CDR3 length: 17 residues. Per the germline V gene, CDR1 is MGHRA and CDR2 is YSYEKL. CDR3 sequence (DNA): TGCGCCAGCAGCCAAAACGCCGGACAGGGAATAAGATATGGCTACACCTTC. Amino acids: CASSQNAGQGIRYGYTF.

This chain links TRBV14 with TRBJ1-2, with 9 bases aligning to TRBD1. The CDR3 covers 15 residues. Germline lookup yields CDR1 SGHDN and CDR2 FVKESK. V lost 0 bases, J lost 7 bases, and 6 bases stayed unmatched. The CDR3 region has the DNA TGTGCCAGCAGCCAAGATTTAGGGACAGGGCTTGGCTACACCTTC. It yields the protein CASSQDLGTGLGYTF. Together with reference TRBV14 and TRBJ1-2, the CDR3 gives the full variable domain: EAGVTQFPSHSVIEKGQTVTLRCDPISGHDNLYWYRRVMGKEIKFLLHFVKESKQDESGMPNNRFLAERTGGTYSTLKVQPAELEDSGVYFCASSQDLGTGLGYTFGSGTRLTVV.

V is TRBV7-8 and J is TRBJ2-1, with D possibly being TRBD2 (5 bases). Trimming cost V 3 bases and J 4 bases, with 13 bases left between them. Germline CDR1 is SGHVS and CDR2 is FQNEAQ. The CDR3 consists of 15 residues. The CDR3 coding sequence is TGTGCCAGCAGCTTCAGCGGAGGACTTTACAATGAGCAGTTCTTC. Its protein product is CASSFSGGLYNEQFF.

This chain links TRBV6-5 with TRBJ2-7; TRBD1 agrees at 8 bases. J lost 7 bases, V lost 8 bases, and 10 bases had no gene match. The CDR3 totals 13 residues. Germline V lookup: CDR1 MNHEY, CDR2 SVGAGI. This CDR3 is CASGRQGSGEQYF. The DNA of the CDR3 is TGTGCCAGCGGCCGACAGGGGTCGGGTGAGCAGTACTTC.

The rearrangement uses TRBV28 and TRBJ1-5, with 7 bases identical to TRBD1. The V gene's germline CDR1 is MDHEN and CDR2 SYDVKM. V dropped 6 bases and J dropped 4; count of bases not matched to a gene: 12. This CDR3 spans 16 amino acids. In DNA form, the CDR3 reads TGTGCCAGCAGGTCAAAGAGACAGGGAGTAAATCAGCCCCAGCATTTT. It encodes CASRSKRQGVNQPQHF.